These 30 T cell receptor beta chains were all obtained from the same sample, sequenced in a study of T cell responses to AZD1222 COVID-19 vaccine. Only in-frame clones appear in the TCRdb table, and some are missing; sequencing was by immunoSEQ multiplex PCR. Of some 86,000 clones listed, roughly 94% are singletons. Source: peripheral blood, taken on day 0 of AZD1222 vaccination. These TCRs come from an adult in good health.

This chain links TRBV5-5 with TRBJ2-3; D may be TRBD1 (5 bases). The CDR3 runs to 17 residues. Trimming stripped 4 bases from V and 1 base from J, with 19 bases between. Germline CDR1 reads SGHKS; CDR2 reads YYEKEE (reference sequence). The CDR3 DNA reads TGTGCCAGCAGCCTACTTACAGGACCGAACCGCACAGATACGCAGTATTTT. This codes for CASSLLTGPNRTDTQYF.

As DNA, the CDR3 is TGTGCCAGCACCCACCAACAGGAATTGGGAGCTTTCTTT. Protein product: CASTHQQELGAFF. The V gene is TRBV6-6, the J gene TRBJ1-1, with D tentatively TRBD1 (5 bases). CDR3 size: 13 residues. V lost 7 bases and J lost 10, with 19 bases in between. The germline V gene encodes CDR1 MNHNY and CDR2 SVGAGI (reference sequence).

The V gene is TRBV3-1 (or the pseudogene TRBV3-2), the J gene TRBJ1-1; D ambiguous. Germline lookup yields CDR1 LGHDT and CDR2 YNNKEL (reference sequence). With 4 bases removed from V and 2 bases from J, the gap between germline ends came to 2 bases. The CDR3 spans 11 residues. CDR3 sequence reads: CASSLNTEAFF. DNA for the CDR3: TGTGCCAGCAGCCTTAACACTGAAGCTTTCTTT.

The genes are TRBV9 and TRBJ2-1, with a tentative D call TRBD2 (6 bases). Germline V lookup: CDR1 SGDLS, CDR2 YYNGEE. The V end was cut by 0 bases, the J end by 0 bases, with 10 bases between. This CDR3 is 16 amino acids long. CDR3 loop: CASSVDGGSSYNEQFF. The DNA for the CDR3 is TGTGCCAGCAGCGTAGATGGGGGGAGCTCCTACAATGAGCAGTTCTTC.

The chain joins TRBV4-2 to TRBJ2-7; 8 nucleotides match TRBD2. Germline V lookup: CDR1 LGHNA, CDR2 YNFKEQ. With 4 bases clipped from V and 6 bases from J, the junction kept 8 bases outside the gene matches. The CDR3 loop spans 14 amino acids. Written as DNA, the CDR3 is TGTGCCAGCAGCCCCGTTCAGGGGACTAGCGAGCAGTACTTC. Translation: CASSPVQGTSEQYF.

In its sample, this clone was seen once. This rearrangement joins TRBV6-5 to TRBJ2-5; TRBD1 or TRBD2 may be the D gene (5 bases each). The germline V and J ends were trimmed by 6 bases and 3 bases, with 14 bases remaining between them. The CDR3 is 14 amino acids. CDR1 and CDR2 (germline): MNHEY, SVGAGI. This chain's CDR3 is CASSARDPEETQYF. In DNA form, the CDR3 reads TGTGCCAGCAGCGCCCGGGACCCCGAAGAGACCCAGTACTTC.

The chain couples TRBV19 to TRBJ2-7; D unresolved. With 4 bases removed from V and 3 bases from J, the gap between germline ends came to 10 bases. In germline, CDR1 is LNHDA, CDR2 SQIVND (reference sequence). The CDR3 runs 13 residues. DNA for the CDR3: TGTGCCAGTAGTAGTGGCGCAGGCTACGAGCAGTACTTC. Its translation: CASSSGAGYEQYF.

The gene calls are TRBV19 and TRBJ1-5; possible D gene TRBD1, 5 bases. V was pared by 3 bases and J by 7 bases, with 13 bases between. The CDR3 is 14 amino acids. CDR1 is LNHDA and CDR2 is SQIVND in the germline V gene (reference sequence). Here the CDR3 DNA reads TGTGCCAGTAGTATCTGGGGGACGGGGCAGCCCCAGCATTTT. Protein sequence: CASSIWGTGQPQHF.

The V gene is TRBV19, the J gene TRBJ2-5; D gene unclear. V shed 3 bases and J shed 0 bases, with 11 bases lying between them. The germline V gene encodes CDR1 LNHDA and CDR2 SQIVND (reference sequence). This CDR3 region has 15 residues. The CDR3 nucleotides are TGTGCCAGTAGTATCTGGCTAGGCCACCAAGAGACCCAGTACTTC. This codes for CASSIWLGHQETQYF.

The chain links TRBV5-1 to TRBJ2-1; D possibly corresponds to TRBD2 (6 bases). The CDR3 consists of 12 residues. Trimming shortened V by 3 bases and J by 9 bases, and 10 bases separated the two germline ends. Per the germline V gene, CDR1 is SGHRS and CDR2 is YFSETQ. The CDR3 is CASSWDSGEQFF. Written as DNA, the CDR3 is TGCGCCAGCAGCTGGGACTCCGGTGAGCAGTTCTTC.

The rearrangement links TRBV3-1 (or the pseudogene TRBV3-2) to TRBJ2-7; 11 nucleotides align to TRBD2. Germline CDR1 and CDR2: LGHDT and YNNKEL (reference sequence). J was trimmed by 7 bases and V by 4 bases; bases with no gene match: 9. CDR3 length equals 15 residues. The CDR3 spells CASSPQLAGVGEQYF. The CDR3, as DNA: TGTGCCAGCAGCCCGCAACTAGCGGGAGTAGGTGAGCAGTACTTC.

The chain uses TRBV24-1 and TRBJ2-2; 11 positions agree with TRBD1. The V segment lost 4 bases and the J segment 6 bases; nucleotides outside the gene matches: 3. The CDR3 is 15 amino acids. Germline CDR1 KGHDR, CDR2 SFDVKD. CDR3 DNA sequence: TGTGCCACCAGTGACCCGGGACAGGGGGCCGGGGAGCTGTTTTTT. Amino acids: CATSDPGQGAGELFF.

This rearrangement joins TRBV11-2 to TRBJ2-7; 8 nucleotides line up with TRBD2. The CDR3 is made up of 16 amino acids. The junction had 11 bases not matched to a gene; V was cut back by 5 bases and J by 2 bases. In germline, CDR1 is SGHAT, CDR2 FQNNGV. Written as DNA, the CDR3 is TGTGCCAGCAGCCTAGGGGCGACTAGCGATACCTACGAGCAGTACTTC. This codes for CASSLGATSDTYEQYF.

The J gene is TRBJ1-1, the V gene TRBV21-1. TRBV21-1 is an annotated pseudogene. The CDR3 length is 12 residues. Here the CDR3 DNA reads TGTGCCAGCAGCACCAAACGGGATTGTGCTTTCTTT. This encodes CASSTKRDCAFF.

In this sample, this clone turned up once. J is TRBJ1-1 and V is TRBV29-1; no clear D gene. The V gene's germline CDR1 is SQVTM and CDR2 ANQGSEA. The germline V and J ends were trimmed by 5 bases and 0 bases, with 4 bases remaining between them. The CDR3 runs 11 residues. The CDR3 region has the DNA TGCAGCGTTCAGATGAACACTGAAGCTTTCTTT. Translated: CSVQMNTEAFF.

The rearrangement joins TRBV10-1 to TRBJ2-7; 12 nucleotides match TRBD1. Trimming removed 3 bases from V and 1 base from J; junction bases left unmatched: 16. There are 20 residues in the CDR3. The germline V gene encodes CDR1 WNHNN and CDR2 SYGVQD (reference sequence). CDR3 DNA sequence: TGCGCCAGCAGTGACACCACCAAGTGGGACAGGGGGCAAGTATCCTACGAGCAGTACTTC. Translating it yields CASSDTTKWDRGQVSYEQYF.

V usage is TRBV7-3 and J usage is TRBJ2-3; TRBD2 is a possible D gene (5 bases). Between the trimmed V and J ends, which lost 2 bases and 6 bases, there was a span of 21 bases. The length of the CDR3 is 17 residues. Per the germline V gene, CDR1 is SGHTA and CDR2 is FQGTGA. CDR3 nucleotide sequence: TGTGCCAGCAGCTTAGATGACGGACTTCGGGTCGAGGATACGCAGTATTTT. Translating gives CASSLDDGLRVEDTQYF.

The genes are TRBV27 and TRBJ1-6; no firm D call. The CDR3 loop spans 17 amino acids. The ends were cut back, 7 bases at V and 0 bases at J, with 16 bases in the middle. CDR1 is MNHEY and CDR2 is SMNVEV in the germline V gene (reference sequence). CDR3 nucleotide sequence: TGTGCCAGCAAGTGGGAAGGGATAAGCTCCTATAATTCACCCCTCCACTTT. It translates to CASKWEGISSYNSPLHF.

The chain carries TRBV5-1 and TRBJ2-7; 10 bases match TRBD1. The trim removed 2 bases at V and 2 bases at J, leaving 4 bases unmatched. Germline assignment: CDR1 SGHRS and CDR2 YFSETQ. The CDR3 contains 15 residues. CDR3 DNA sequence: TGCGCCAGCAGCTTAGGACAGGGGGGTGCCTACGAGCAGTACTTC. Protein product: CASSLGQGGAYEQYF.

The chain joins TRBV3-1 (or the pseudogene TRBV3-2) to TRBJ1-2; D is unclear. The CDR3 is 12 residues long. Germline V lookup: CDR1 LGHDT, CDR2 YNNKEL (reference sequence). Trimming cost V 1 base and J 6 bases, with 6 bases left between them. The CDR3 reads CASSQAGNGYTF. In DNA form, the CDR3 reads TGTGCCAGCAGCCAAGCAGGAAATGGCTACACCTTC.

The chain combines TRBV2 with TRBJ2-1; TRBD1 or TRBD2 may be the D gene (5 bases each). With 6 bases removed from V and 4 bases from J, the gap between germline ends came to 13 bases. The germline CDR1 and CDR2 sequences are SNHLY and FYNNEI. This CDR3 spans 14 amino acids. CDR3 nucleotides: TGTGCCAGCAGAAGCGGATGGGGGTACAATGAGCAGTTCTTC. Its translation: CASRSGWGYNEQFF.

V is TRBV21-1 and J is TRBJ2-1. TRBV21-1 corresponds to a pseudogene. This CDR3 spans 16 amino acids. The CDR3 sequence is CASSIVWTRSYNEQFF. As DNA, the CDR3 is TGTGCCAGCAGCATCGTCTGGACGCGATCCTACAATGAGCAGTTCTTC.

This chain uses TRBV19 with TRBJ1-5; D perhaps matches TRBD1 (6 bases). The CDR3 has 14 amino acids. Germline assignment: CDR1 LNHDA and CDR2 SQIVND (reference sequence). Trimming removed 6 bases at V and 10 bases at J, with 19 bases between. The CDR3 DNA follows: TGTGCCAGTAGACCCGGGACATCGATCTCTCCCCAGCATTTT. It specifies CASRPGTSISPQHF.

This chain connects TRBV19 to TRBJ2-5; D is ambiguous. Per germline, CDR1 LNHDA and CDR2 SQIVND (reference sequence). The CDR3 extends over 16 amino acids. The V end was cut by 3 bases, the J end by 2 bases, with 16 bases between. As DNA, the CDR3 is TGTGCCAGTAGTATTATCGGCGCGGCGGTACAAGAGACCCAGTACTTC. This codes for CASSIIGAAVQETQYF.

The chain has TRBV27 and TRBJ1-2; D possibly corresponds to TRBD1 (6 bases). Germline V gives CDR1 MNHEY, CDR2 SMNVEV (reference sequence). The CDR3 sequence is 14 residues long. Trimming pared 2 bases from V and 6 bases from J, leaving 13 bases between. The CDR3 DNA reads TGTGCCAGCAGTTTAAATGGCGGGGGCGATGGCTACACCTTC. It yields the protein CASSLNGGGDGYTF.

This chain joins TRBV7-6 and TRBJ1-1, with D uncertain. Germline-derived CDR1 and CDR2 are SGHVS and FNYEAQ. The V end lost 5 bases, the J end lost 3 bases, and 10 bases lay between the germline ends. The CDR3 totals 13 residues. CDR3 in amino acids: CASSPQMDTEAFF. The CDR3 DNA is TGTGCCAGCAGCCCCCAGATGGACACTGAAGCTTTCTTT.

This rearrangement joins TRBV28 to TRBJ2-5, with 8 bases identical to TRBD1. Germline V gene sequence: CDR1 MDHEN, CDR2 SYDVKM. The V gene end was trimmed by 6 bases and the J gene end by 4 bases; junction bases not matched to a gene: 7. The CDR3 totals 14 residues. The CDR3 spells CASSPPDRGETQYF. The CDR3 DNA reads as TGTGCCAGCAGCCCTCCTGACAGGGGAGAGACCCAGTACTTC.

The CDR3: CASSQEGTGGDTGELFF. The CDR3 DNA reads as TGTGCCAGCAGCCAAGAGGGGACAGGCGGAGACACCGGGGAGCTGTTTTTT. J is TRBJ2-2 and V is TRBV3-1 (or the pseudogene TRBV3-2), with 8 nucleotides matching TRBD1. Germline V gives CDR1 LGHDT, CDR2 YNNKEL (reference sequence). After removal of 0 bases from V and 3 bases from J, the junction contained 6 bases not matched to a gene. CDR3 length equals 17 residues.

The chain has TRBV2 and TRBJ2-1; 10 bases agree with TRBD2. The CDR3 is made up of 11 amino acids. Trimming cost V 6 bases and J 10 bases; bases outside gene matches: 0. CDR1 is SNHLY and CDR2 is FYNNEI in the germline V gene. CDR3 region: CASRGLAEQFF. The CDR3 coding sequence is TGTGCCAGCAGGGGACTAGCGGAGCAGTTCTTC.

J is TRBJ2-1 and V is TRBV30, with TRBD2 as a possible D gene (5 bases). This CDR3 comprises 14 residues. Trimming removed 4 bases at V and 0 bases at J, with 10 bases between. Germline lookup yields CDR1 GTSNPN and CDR2 SVGIG (reference sequence). The CDR3 loop is CAWTVGSSYNEQFF. Written as DNA, the CDR3 is TGTGCCTGGACTGTAGGGAGCTCCTACAATGAGCAGTTCTTC.